The 19 T cell receptor beta chains below were found in one sample sequenced in a study of CD8 T cells in Susac syndrome. When the RNA was reverse transcribed, random hexamers were used with an input of about 0.5 to 1 ug. Each CDR3 protein gets one entry after TCRdb re-called the immunoSEQ multiplex PCR reads with MiXCR. The table lists 80,000 to 95,000 distinct CDR3 sequences, 94% of them singletons. Sequenced sample: CD8+ T cells from PBMCs. These receptors all come from a human donor with Susac syndrome.

This clonotype was counted only a few times. V and J are TRBV25-1 and TRBJ2-5; a weak D match, TRBD2 (5 bases). V was pared by 7 bases and J by 2 bases, with 11 bases between. CDR1 and CDR2 from the germline V gene are MGHDK and SYGVNS. The CDR3 contains 13 residues. The CDR3 spells CASTPSGQETQYF. CDR3 sequence (DNA): TGTGCCAGCACCCCCTCGGGGCAAGAGACCCAGTACTTC.

The chain recombines TRBV27 with TRBJ2-5; maybe TRBD2 (6 bases). This CDR3 is built from 15 residues. The germline V gene has CDR1 MNHEY and CDR2 SMNVEV (reference sequence). Trimming stripped 3 bases from V and 0 bases from J, with 11 bases between. CDR3 amino acids: CASSFFGGNQETQYF. In nucleotides, the CDR3 is TGTGCCAGCAGTTTCTTCGGAGGGAACCAAGAGACCCAGTACTTC.

The chain combines TRBV20-1 with TRBJ2-2, with TRBD2 matching 7 bases. The CDR3 is made up of 17 amino acids. Germline-derived CDR1 and CDR2 are DFQATT and SNEGSKA (reference sequence). Trimming removed 4 bases from V and 0 bases from J; junction bases left unmatched: 11. The CDR3 protein is CSATPPAGEPNTGELFF. The CDR3 DNA sequence: TGCAGTGCTACCCCGCCGGCGGGAGAGCCGAACACCGGGGAGCTGTTTTTT.

The chain links TRBV29-1 to TRBJ2-6; TRBD1 agrees at 8 bases. Germline assignment: CDR1 SQVTM and CDR2 ANQGSEA. The CDR3 runs to 14 residues. J lost 4 bases, V lost 7 bases, and 6 bases had no gene match. This CDR3 is CSGQGAGGANVLTF. CDR3 coding DNA: TGCAGCGGGCAGGGGGCCGGGGGGGCCAACGTCCTGACTTTC.

The chain employs TRBV7-9 and TRBJ2-1; 7 nucleotides line up with TRBD1. This CDR3 region has 14 residues. Germline CDR1 reads SEHNR; CDR2 reads FQNEAQ (reference sequence). V was clipped by 7 bases and J by 0 bases; unmatched bases: 3. CDR3 region: CASTTGPSYNEQFF. In DNA form, the CDR3 reads TGTGCCAGCACGACAGGGCCCTCCTACAATGAGCAGTTCTTC.

Notes on this clonotype: At one end the junction does not follow the germline gene, possibly because of a read error. The chain has TRBV13 and TRBJ2-1; no clear D. Germline assignment: CDR1 PRHDT and CDR2 FYEKMQ (reference sequence). CDR3 length equals 13 residues. The DNA of the CDR3 is TGTGCCAGCAGCTTAGTGTCCTACAATGAGCAGTCCTTC. Translation gives CASSLVSYNEQSF.

This clonotype was found once. The chain uses TRBV15 and TRBJ2-7; possibly TRBD2 for D (6 bases). This CDR3 is 15 amino acids long. The V gene lost 1 base and the J gene lost 0 bases, with 10 bases spanning the gap. Germline V CDR1 and CDR2: LNHNV, YYDKDF (reference sequence). CDR3 bases: TGTGCCACCAGCAGAGGGGGGGACGTCTCCTACGAGCAGTACTTC. Encoded protein: CATSRGGDVSYEQYF.

V and J are TRBV27 and TRBJ2-7, with D possibly being TRBD1 (5 bases). V was pared by 2 bases and J by 2 bases, with 10 bases between. This CDR3 has 14 amino acids. The germline V gene encodes CDR1 MNHEY and CDR2 SMNVEV (reference sequence). CDR3 nucleotide sequence: TGTGCCAGCAGTTTAGTCGCCAGGGCCTACGAGCAGTACTTC. Translated: CASSLVARAYEQYF.

The rearrangement links TRBV7-8 to TRBJ2-3; D is perhaps TRBD1 (6 bases). CDR1 SGHVS and CDR2 FQNEAQ come from the germline V gene. This CDR3 is 13 amino acids long. V shed 5 bases and J shed 6 bases, with 12 bases lying between them. DNA of the CDR3: TGTGCCAGCAGCCCAGCACAGGGTGATACGCAGTATTTT. It codes for CASSPAQGDTQYF.

CDR3 loop: CASSQEESSSYEQYF. The CDR3 nucleotides read TGCGCCAGCAGCCAAGAGGAATCCAGCTCCTACGAGCAGTACTTC. The chain couples TRBV4-3 to TRBJ2-7; D is ambiguous. The CDR3 runs to 15 residues. Germline V lookup: CDR1 LGHNA, CDR2 YSLEER. The V gene lost 0 bases and the J gene lost 0 bases, with 9 bases spanning the gap.

The chain links TRBV30 to TRBJ1-1; maybe TRBD1 (5 bases). The germline V gene has CDR1 GTSNPN and CDR2 SVGIG (reference sequence). The V end lost 3 bases, the J end lost 6 bases, and 20 bases lay between the germline ends. The CDR3 is 15 residues long. The CDR3 DNA reads TGTGCCTGGAGCACCCCGGGAGACAGCGGCCCTGAAGCTTTCTTT. Its translation: CAWSTPGDSGPEAFF. Using reference TRBV30 and TRBJ1-1 for the parts outside the CDR3, the full variable domain is SQTIHQWPATLVQPVGSPLSLECTVEGTSNPNLYWYRQAAGRGLQLLFYSVGIGQISSEVPQNLSASRPQDRQFILSSKKLLLSDSGFYLCAWSTPGDSGPEAFFGQGTRLTVV.

V is TRBV5-1 and J is TRBJ1-3; weak D call: TRBD1 (6 bases). The CDR3 spans 16 residues. V was cut by 0 bases and J by 2 bases, with 12 bases left in between. Germline assignment: CDR1 SGHRS and CDR2 YFSETQ. CDR3 sequence: CASSLGLDRTGNTIYF. CDR3 sequence (DNA): TGCGCCAGCAGCTTGGGCCTCGACAGGACTGGAAACACCATATATTTT. The full variable domain, in which reference TRBV5-1 and TRBJ1-3 provide the parts outside the CDR3, is KAGVTQTPRYLIKTRGQQVTLSCSPISGHRSVSWYQQTPGQGLQFLFEYFSETQRNKGNFPGRFSGRQFSNSRSEMNVSTLELGDSALYLCASSLGLDRTGNTIYFGEGSWLTVV.

This chain joins TRBV27 and TRBJ2-3; 8 bases align to TRBD1. The V gene's germline CDR1 is MNHEY and CDR2 SMNVEV (reference sequence). V was pared by 8 bases and J by 2 bases, with 9 bases of the junction left unmatched. The CDR3 is made up of 15 amino acids. The CDR3 loop reads CASYPDRAITDTQYF. The CDR3 DNA sequence: TGTGCCAGCTACCCGGACAGGGCCATCACAGATACGCAGTATTTT.

This rearrangement joins TRBV3-1 to TRBJ1-6; the D is unclear. Trimming cost V 0 bases and J 7 bases, with 10 bases left between them. This CDR3 spans 15 amino acids. Germline CDR1 reads LGHDT; CDR2 reads YNNKEL (reference sequence). CDR3 in DNA: TGTGCCAGCAGCCAAGAGTTAGGGTGGAATTCACCCCTCCACTTT. Protein sequence: CASSQELGWNSPLHF.

The chain carries TRBV18 and TRBJ2-3; D remains ambiguous. The V end was cut by 9 bases, the J end by 2 bases, with 21 bases between. This CDR3 is built from 16 residues. CDR1 KGHSH and CDR2 LQKENI come from the germline V gene. This chain's CDR3 is CARFTVRLQITDTQYF. DNA of the CDR3: TGTGCCAGATTCACGGTCAGGTTACAGATCACAGATACGCAGTATTTT.

V gene TRBV12-3 or TRBV12-4 combines with J gene TRBJ2-1, with 9 bases identical to TRBD1. The CDR3 runs 12 residues. The junction had 4 bases not matched to a gene; V was cut back by 8 bases and J by 8 bases. The CDR3 nucleotides read TGTGCCAGCGGCCGGGACAGGGATGAGCAGTTCTTC. Its translation: CASGRDRDEQFF.

J is TRBJ2-7 and V is TRBV27, with D maybe TRBD2 (6 bases). This CDR3 spans 16 amino acids. Trimming removed 0 bases from V and 0 bases from J, with 12 bases in between. Germline CDR1 and CDR2: MNHEY and SMNVEV (reference sequence). This chain's CDR3 is CASSLSEGSISYEQYF. CDR3 nucleotide sequence: TGTGCCAGCAGTTTATCGGAGGGTTCAATCTCCTACGAGCAGTACTTC.

The genes are TRBV24-1 and TRBJ2-1, with 10 bases fitting TRBD2. Germline trimming cut 1 base from V and 5 bases from J; bases unmatched to any gene: 4. The CDR3 runs to 16 residues. Germline assignment: CDR1 KGHDR and CDR2 SFDVKD. The CDR3 DNA follows: TGTGCCACCAGTGATTTAGCGGGAGGGATCCACAATGAGCAGTTCTTC. The encoded protein is CATSDLAGGIHNEQFF.

The rearrangement uses TRBV5-4 and TRBJ1-2; TRBD1 is a possible D gene (5 bases). Germline CDR1 is SGHNT and CDR2 is YYREEE (reference sequence). Trimming stripped 4 bases from V and 10 bases from J, with 20 bases between. CDR3 length equals 14 residues. The CDR3 sequence: CASSPPGPIEFYTF. In DNA, the CDR3 is TGTGCCAGCAGCCCGCCGGGACCCATTGAATTCTACACCTTC.